This paragraph covers one T cell receptor (beta chain) sequence. Its antigen is not known. The CDR3 runs to 13 residues. The V end lost 6 bases, the J end lost 5 bases, and 14 bases lay between the germline ends. The germline V gene has CDR1 SGHRS and CDR2 YFSETQ. The source of the sample is a study of graft-versus-host responses after intestinal transplantation. Repertoires were generated with immunoSEQ multiplex PCR, while TCRdb's copy carries only in-frame clones and drops some. Here the sample spans 100,000 to 130,000 clones, approximately 88% being singletons. The chain carries TRBV5-1 and TRBJ2-5, with D unresolved. Sequences were derived from unstimulated CD4+ T cells sorted from spleen or lymph node cells, sampled before transplant. This TCR came from a human donor who was the organ donor for an intestinal transplant. CDR3 residues: CASNKALGETQYF. The CDR3 nucleotides are TGCGCCAGCAACAAGGCCCTAGGGGAGACCCAGTACTTC.